Reported below is one TCR beta chain. Its antigen is undetermined. These data are taken from a study of blood T cells in healthy people across ages. The CDR3 totals 15 residues. The germline V gene encodes CDR1 SGHRS and CDR2 YFSETQ. With V trimmed by 0 bases and J by 2 bases, 3 bases remained unmatched. A sample-barcoded 5' primer and a J-beta primer mix were used in a second PCR of roughly 6 to 11 cycles. TCRdb reprocessed the 5' RACE reads with MiXCR, giving one entry per CDR3 protein. The sample comprises around 1,100,000 distinct CDR3 sequences, roughly two fifths of which are singletons, and about 12% rests with the top ten. Overall study results and limits: Bulk PBMC profiling left naive and antigen-experienced comparisons inconclusive.

The clonotype comes from a man between 18 and 29 years old in good health. V gene TRBV5-1 combines with J gene TRBJ2-3; 7 nucleotides line up with TRBD2. The material sequenced was blood. The CDR3 DNA reads as TGCGCCAGCAGCTTGGCTAGCGGACCCACAGATACGCAGTATTTT. Its translation: CASSLASGPTDTQYF.